Listed here is a single T cell receptor (beta chain). Its antigen is unidentified. This record belongs to a study of regulatory T cells in long-lasting Graves disease. For the study at large: Persistent Graves' disease meant over 5 years of antithyroid drugs with positive TSH receptor antibodies. Study-wide findings and caveats: Persistent disease samples used TRBV28, TRBJ1-2 and TRBJ2-5 preferentially. Exclusively peripheral blood, rather than thyroid tissue, was studied.

This sample's time point: persistent/refractory GD, antithyroid drugs over 5 years with positive TRAb. Extracted RNA from PBMCs served as the source of the TCR library. As collected, the peripheral blood samples measured around 9 milliliters each and went into EDTA tubes. This CDR3 region has 16 residues. After removal of 6 bases from V and 4 bases from J, the junction contained 8 bases not matched to a gene. Construction of the TCR beta libraries employed iRepertoire HTBI primers in conjunction with Arm-PCR of CDR3 regions. TCRdb analysed the multiplex PCR reads with MiXCR anew, one entry per CDR3 protein. The sample lists 350,000 to 450,000 distinct CDR3 sequences, 21% occurring once.

The starting material was peripheral blood mononuclear cells (PBMCs), obtained when the disease was refractory, from a patient treated with antithyroid drugs. The chain combines TRBV12-3 or TRBV12-4 with TRBJ2-2, with 10 bases that match TRBD1. This sequence was found in a female donor with Graves disease. CDR3 amino acids: CASSQTGGAVTGELFF. CDR3 in DNA: TGTGCCAGCAGCCAGACAGGGGGCGCCGTCACCGGGGAGCTGTTTTTT.